Listed here are 30 T cell receptor beta chains from one sample, sequenced in a study of blood T cell repertoires in COVID-19. TCRdb keeps only in-frame clones here, not all; method: immunoSEQ multiplex PCR. The profile shows fewer than 200,000 clones, 84% of them singletons. The sample consisted of PBMCs or T cells enriched from blood (not recorded which). These receptors were obtained from a man between 45 and 60 years old who had recovered from COVID-19.

J is TRBJ1-2 and V is TRBV4-3; the D is unclear. Germline V CDR1 and CDR2: LGHNA, YSLEER. V was shortened by 0 bases and J by 0 bases, with 11 bases between the two germline ends. The CDR3 has 16 amino acids. The CDR3, as DNA: TGCGCCAGCAGCCAAGATCGACGGCGGACTAACTATGGCTACACCTTC. It yields the protein CASSQDRRRTNYGYTF.

The chain carries TRBV5-1 and TRBJ2-4, with 8 nucleotides matching TRBD1. The length of the CDR3 is 14 residues. Germline values: CDR1 SGHRS, CDR2 YFSETQ. With 3 bases clipped from V and 8 bases from J, the junction kept 7 bases outside the gene matches. The CDR3 sequence: CASSSRTGSDIQYF. CDR3 in DNA: TGCGCCAGCAGCTCACGGACAGGGTCGGACATTCAGTACTTC.

The chain joins TRBV5-1 to TRBJ2-6, with a possible D match to TRBD1 (6 bases). CDR1 SGHRS and CDR2 YFSETQ come from the germline V gene. This CDR3 is 15 amino acids long. Trimming left V 6 bases short and J 1 base short, with 11 bases between. The CDR3 here is CASTTGQSGANVLTF. CDR3 coding DNA: TGCGCCAGCACCACAGGACAGTCTGGGGCCAACGTCCTGACTTTC.

This chain joins TRBV3-1 (or the pseudogene TRBV3-2) and TRBJ1-3, with a possible D match to TRBD1 (6 bases). This CDR3 contains 16 residues. Per the germline V gene, CDR1 is LGHDT and CDR2 is YNNKEL (reference sequence). V was clipped by 3 bases and J by 0 bases, with 12 bases between them. In nucleotides, the CDR3 is TGTGCCAGCAGCCACTTACAGGGCCCCTCTGGAAACACCATATATTTT. Its protein product is CASSHLQGPSGNTIYF.

This clone showed up just once. The V gene is TRBV30, the J gene TRBJ2-7; TRBD2 might be the D (6 bases). This CDR3 spans 15 amino acids. Germline V gives CDR1 GTSNPN, CDR2 SVGIG (reference sequence). Trimming pared 5 bases from V and 5 bases from J, leaving 22 bases between. CDR3 DNA: TGTGCCTGGGCTGGACTATCCACGATCGACAACGAGCAGTACTTC. Protein sequence: CAWAGLSTIDNEQYF.

The DNA for the CDR3 is TGTGCCAGCAGCTCTCAACGACTGGGCTACACCTTC. This codes for CASSSQRLGYTF. V gene TRBV7-2 combines with J gene TRBJ1-2; no definite D call. This CDR3 region has 12 residues. The ends were cut back, 4 bases at V and 8 bases at J, with 11 bases in the middle. The germline CDR1 and CDR2 sequences are SGHTA and FQGNSA.

CDR3 residues: CASSAEAPYYNSPLHF. The CDR3 nucleotides read TGTGCCAGCAGTGCCGAAGCCCCTTACTATAATTCACCCCTCCACTTT. This sequence joins TRBV6-1 and TRBJ1-6; the D is unclear. This CDR3 region has 16 residues. The V end lost 4 bases, the J end lost 3 bases, and 13 bases lay between the germline ends. Per the germline V gene, CDR1 is MNHNS and CDR2 is SASEGT.

The V call is TRBV19, the J call TRBJ2-2, with D maybe TRBD1 (6 bases). Germline CDR1 is LNHDA and CDR2 is SQIVND (reference sequence). CDR3 size: 16 residues. The V end was cut by 9 bases, the J end by 1 base, with 18 bases between. DNA for the CDR3: TGTGCCAGCACCCCTACATGGGGGCGGAACACCGGGGAGCTGTTTTTT. Residues: CASTPTWGRNTGELFF. The full variable domain, rest sourced from reference TRBV19 and TRBJ2-2, is DGGITQSPKYLFRKEGQNVTLSCEQNLNHDAMYWYRQDPGQGLRLIYYSQIVNDFQKGDIAEGYSVSREKKESFPLTVTSAQKNPTAFYLCASTPTWGRNTGELFFGEGSRLTVL.

V and J are TRBV11-3 and TRBJ1-1; D uncertain. This CDR3 comprises 14 residues. From germline, CDR1 is SGHNT and CDR2 YENEEA. V lost 0 bases and J 6 bases, leaving 11 bases between the germline ends. The CDR3 DNA is TGTGCCAGCAGCTTAGAATCGCGAGGGCCTGAAGCTTTCTTT. The encoded protein is CASSLESRGPEAFF.

The chain is built from TRBV27 and TRBJ1-4; 7 positions match TRBD1. CDR1 is MNHEY, CDR2 SMNVEV, per germline (reference sequence). With 8 bases clipped from V and 8 bases from J, the junction kept 5 bases outside the gene matches. This CDR3 region has 12 residues. The CDR3 nucleotides read TGTGCCAGCGGAACAGGGGACGAAAAACTGTTTTTT. Translating gives CASGTGDEKLFF.

CDR3 bases: TGCGCCAGCATGGCCCTTAACGGGGCAGATACGCAGTATTTT. Translating gives CASMALNGADTQYF. The V call is TRBV5-1, the J call TRBJ2-3; maybe TRBD2 (5 bases). Germline V gives CDR1 SGHRS, CDR2 YFSETQ. The CDR3 is made up of 14 amino acids. V shed 6 bases and J shed 4 bases, with 15 bases lying between them.

The chain is built from TRBV19 and TRBJ1-5; 10 nucleotides align to TRBD1. The V gene end was trimmed by 4 bases and the J gene end by 6 bases; junction bases not matched to a gene: 6. CDR1 and CDR2 from the germline V gene are LNHDA and SQIVND (reference sequence). This CDR3 comprises 15 residues. In DNA form, the CDR3 reads TGTGCCAGTAGTAGCGGGACAGGGGATAGTCAGCCCCAGCATTTT. This encodes CASSSGTGDSQPQHF.

This chain joins TRBV9 and TRBJ2-3; 15 nucleotides line up with TRBD2. Germline CDR1 SGDLS, CDR2 YYNGEE. The V segment lost 3 bases and the J segment 8 bases; nucleotides outside the gene matches: 10. The CDR3 contains 17 residues. The CDR3, as DNA: TGTGCCAGCAGCGCGGAAGGACTAGCGGGGGGGAAGGCTACGCAGTATTTT. This encodes CASSAEGLAGGKATQYF.

There are a few counts of this clone. The rearrangement joins TRBV4-1 to TRBJ1-5; 9 bases agree with TRBD1. J lost 3 bases, V lost 4 bases, and 7 bases had no gene match. The CDR3 covers 16 residues. Germline V CDR1 and CDR2: MGHRA, YSYEKL. CDR3 nucleotide sequence: TGCGCCAGCAGCCCCGGACAGGGGATGAACAATCAGCCCCAGCATTTT. It is translated as CASSPGQGMNNQPQHF.

V is TRBV3-1 (or the pseudogene TRBV3-2) and J is TRBJ1-1; D is unresolved. Germline CDR1 is LGHDT and CDR2 is YNNKEL (reference sequence). Trimming removed 4 bases from V and 1 base from J, with 16 bases in between. The CDR3 covers 16 residues. The CDR3, as DNA: TGTGCCAGCAGCCCACCCAGACCGGGAAGGAACACTGAAGCTTTCTTT. This codes for CASSPPRPGRNTEAFF.

The rearrangement links TRBV15 to TRBJ2-4, with D possibly being TRBD2 (5 bases). The V end lost 0 bases, the J end lost 4 bases, and 10 bases lay between the germline ends. The CDR3 contains 15 residues. The germline V gene encodes CDR1 LNHNV and CDR2 YYDKDF (reference sequence). CDR3 in DNA: TGTGCCACCAGCAGAGATATCGCGGGTAAAAACATTCAGTACTTC. It is translated as CATSRDIAGKNIQYF.

The rearrangement links TRBV2 to TRBJ2-7; 8 positions agree with TRBD1. Germline assignment: CDR1 SNHLY and CDR2 FYNNEI. The CDR3 runs to 18 residues. Trimming at V came to 3 bases and at J to 2 bases, leaving 15 bases not matched to a gene. DNA of the CDR3: TGTGCCAGCAGTGATAAGGGTCTCTGGGGACAGGACGCCTACGAGCAGTACTTC. Residues: CASSDKGLWGQDAYEQYF.

The rearrangement joins TRBV4-3 to TRBJ1-2, with a weak D call TRBD1 (5 bases). The CDR3 has 15 residues. The V and J ends lost 0 bases and 3 bases respectively, with 11 bases between them. Germline V gives CDR1 LGHNA, CDR2 YSLEER. This CDR3 reads CASSQERGAHYGYTF. The CDR3 DNA reads as TGCGCCAGCAGCCAAGAGCGCGGGGCGCACTATGGCTACACCTTC.

The V call is TRBV10-3, the J call TRBJ1-6; D gene ambiguous. CDR3 length: 15 residues. The germline V gene has CDR1 ENHRY and CDR2 SYGVKD. The V gene lost 3 bases and the J gene lost 7 bases, with 13 bases spanning the gap. In nucleotides, the CDR3 is TGTGCCATCAGTGAAGAAAACCTTCGGAATTCACCCCTCCACTTT. Translated, it gives CAISEENLRNSPLHF.

The chain joins TRBV3-1 (or the pseudogene TRBV3-2) to TRBJ2-7; the D is unclear. CDR3 length equals 12 residues. CDR1 is LGHDT and CDR2 is YNNKEL in the germline V gene (reference sequence). Trimming pared 1 base from V and 6 bases from J, leaving 7 bases between. This CDR3 reads CASSQGSVEQYF. The CDR3 region has the DNA TGTGCCAGCAGCCAAGGTTCCGTCGAGCAGTACTTC.

The chain employs TRBV11-1 and TRBJ2-3; 8 bases agree with TRBD2. The CDR3 totals 15 residues. J lost 4 bases, V lost 3 bases, and 6 bases had no gene match. The germline V gene has CDR1 SGHAT and CDR2 FQDESV (reference sequence). CDR3 sequence reads: CASSFRGGISDTQYF. The CDR3, as DNA: TGTGCCAGCAGCTTCCGCGGGGGGATATCAGATACGCAGTATTTT.

With respect to this clone: Additional DNA sequences in this sample encode the identical CDR3. The rearrangement links TRBV9 to TRBJ2-7, with D perhaps TRBD1 (6 bases). The V gene's germline CDR1 is SGDLS and CDR2 YYNGEE. There are 14 residues in the CDR3. V was shortened by 2 bases and J by 0 bases, with 9 bases between the two germline ends. The CDR3 loop reads CASSVGQSSYEQYF. In nucleotides, the CDR3 is TGTGCCAGCAGCGTCGGACAGAGCTCCTACGAGCAGTACTTC.

Regarding this clone: At one end the junction does not follow the germline gene, possibly because of a read error. V usage is TRBV13 and J usage is TRBJ1-6, with no clear D. Germline V gene sequence: CDR1 PRHDT, CDR2 FYEKMQ (reference sequence). The CDR3 loop spans 16 amino acids. CDR3 DNA: TGTGCCAGCAGCCTAGGGTTGAGCTCCTATAATTCACCCCTCCACTTT. Amino acid sequence: CASSLGLSSYNSPLHF. Full variable domain (outside the CDR3, taken from reference TRBV13 and TRBJ1-6): AAGVIQSPRHLIKEKRETATLKCYPIPRHDTVYWYQQGPGQDPQFLISFYEKMQSDKGSIPDRFSAQQFSDYHSELNMSSLELGDSALYFCASSLGLSSYNSPLHFGNGTRLTVT.

V usage is TRBV6-2 or TRBV6-3 and J usage is TRBJ1-1, with TRBD1 identical over 10 bases. The CDR3 covers 21 residues. The germline gives CDR1 MNHEY, CDR2 SVGEGT. V was clipped by 6 bases and J by 3 bases; unmatched bases: 25. The DNA for the CDR3 is TGTGCCAGCAGCATGACATCCCACCTTCGGACAGGGGGAAGGGGGTACACTGAAGCTTTCTTT. This gives the protein CASSMTSHLRTGGRGYTEAFF.

This clone was found a few times. The rearrangement links TRBV19 to TRBJ1-4, with 7 bases lining up with TRBD1. The CDR3 totals 16 residues. Losses at the gene ends were 4 bases for V and 1 base for J; bases not matched to a gene: 6. Germline assignment: CDR1 LNHDA and CDR2 SQIVND (reference sequence). DNA of the CDR3: TGTGCCAGTAGTACCACCCGGGACAGAACTAATGAAAAACTGTTTTTT. This sequence encodes CASSTTRDRTNEKLFF.

V gene TRBV6-2 or TRBV6-3 combines with J gene TRBJ2-7; possible D gene TRBD1, 6 bases. V lost 5 bases and J lost 8, with 13 bases in between. CDR3 length equals 12 residues. CDR1 is MNHEY, CDR2 SVGEGT, per germline. Here the CDR3 DNA reads TGTGCCAGCAGTCTGTATGGACAGCAGCAGTACTTC. Translation gives CASSLYGQQQYF.

V is TRBV5-4 and J is TRBJ2-7, with TRBD2 matching 13 bases. Germline-derived CDR1 and CDR2 are SGHNT and YYREEE (reference sequence). The CDR3 runs to 15 residues. The junction had 4 bases not matched to a gene; V was cut back by 4 bases and J by 3 bases. CDR3 amino acids: CASSRLAGGIYEQYF. In nucleotides, the CDR3 is TGTGCCAGCAGCCGACTAGCGGGGGGCATCTACGAGCAGTACTTC.

The chain recombines TRBV6-5 with TRBJ2-1; 11 nucleotides agree with TRBD2. The CDR3 runs to 16 residues. The germline V gene encodes CDR1 MNHEY and CDR2 SVGAGI. V trimming: 2 bases; J trimming: 6 bases; junction bases outside the gene matches: 6. The CDR3 DNA sequence: TGTGCCAGCAGTTACGGCTATAGCGGGGGGGCCAATGAGCAGTTCTTC. Translated: CASSYGYSGGANEQFF.

V is TRBV5-1 and J is TRBJ2-3; 7 positions agree with TRBD1. J lost 5 bases, V lost 0 bases, and 9 bases had no gene match. Germline values: CDR1 SGHRS, CDR2 YFSETQ. This CDR3 has 16 amino acids. CDR3 sequence: CASSLAETGLGDTQYF. The CDR3 DNA reads TGCGCCAGCAGCTTGGCCGAGACAGGGCTAGGAGATACGCAGTATTTT.

The J gene is TRBJ2-1, the V gene TRBV24-1; 14 bases line up with TRBD2. The CDR3 totals 17 residues. Germline trimming cut 4 bases from V and 10 bases from J; bases unmatched to any gene: 11. CDR1 and CDR2 (germline): KGHDR, SFDVKD. The CDR3 region is CATSDPGLAGGEGEQFF. CDR3 in DNA: TGTGCCACCAGTGACCCCGGACTAGCGGGGGGCGAGGGCGAGCAGTTCTTC.